Sequencing of this TCR beta chain was carried out in a study of radiotherapy plus CTLA-4 blockade in lung cancer. Study context: Disease control was seen in about 30% of patients, objective responses in around 20%.

With regard to this clone: No antigen is known for it.

Here immunoSEQ multiplex PCR was the method, and the copy in TCRdb shows in-frame clones only, minus some. The sample includes tens of thousands of clones, approximately 70% of them seen just once. Study conclusions and caveats: Early blood T cell clone dynamics reportedly forecast response best, with interferon-beta.

Germline CDR1 is SGHRS and CDR2 is YFSETQ. The CDR3 covers 14 residues. Trimming removed 2 bases from V and 7 bases from J; junction bases left unmatched: 5. It was focal radiation plus CTLA-4 blockade with ipilimumab that patients with chemo-refractory metastatic non-small-cell lung cancer received. The V gene is TRBV5-1, the J gene TRBJ2-7; 11 bases match TRBD1. The sample consisted of peripheral blood, taken from a patient treated with radiotherapy plus ipilimumab. This TCR came from a human donor with non-small cell lung cancer who had stable disease on radiotherapy plus ipilimumab. The CDR3 protein is CASSLEGQGGEQYF. In DNA, the CDR3 is TGCGCCAGCAGCTTAGAGGGACAGGGGGGGGAGCAGTACTTC. Full variable domain (outside the CDR3, taken from reference TRBV5-1 and TRBJ2-7): KAGVTQTPRYLIKTRGQQVTLSCSPISGHRSVSWYQQTPGQGLQFLFEYFSETQRNKGNFPGRFSGRQFSNSRSEMNVSTLELGDSALYLCASSLEGQGGEQYFGPGTRLTVT.